Below, one T cell receptor (beta chain) is given with its context. These data originate in a study of blood T cell repertoires in COVID-19. Study-wide background: Spain, Italy and the United States supplied samples that represented acute and convalescent COVID-19. PBMCs, B-cell-depleted T cells, or T cells provided the cDNA or gDNA that made up the material.

How the authors handled the data: Researchers report that nucleated cell counts were estimated from reference gene primer amplification. Produced via immunoSEQ multiplex PCR; TCRdb's table is partial and in-frame only. The DNA was the basis for D and trimming; V, J and clone size are from that table. Of 90,000 to 150,000 clones listed, roughly three quarters are singletons. With 3 bases clipped from V and 7 bases from J, the junction kept 4 bases outside the gene matches. Germline loops: CDR1 SGHAT, CDR2 FQNNGV. This CDR3 region has 14 residues. The clonotype originates from a woman of 80 years or more with acute or convalescent COVID-19. The V and J genes are TRBV11-2 and TRBJ2-1; 9 nucleotides line up with TRBD2. Sequenced: peripheral blood. The CDR3 here is CASSLVSGRNEQFF. DNA of the CDR3: TGTGCCAGCAGCTTGGTTAGCGGGAGAAATGAGCAGTTCTTC.